Listed here are 15 T cell receptor beta chains from one sample, sequenced in a study of shared clonotypes between healthy human individuals. TCRdb keeps only in-frame clones here, not all; method: immunoSEQ multiplex PCR. This table holds under 2,000,000 clones, just under 95% found once. Naivety among CD8 cells was defined by CD45RO negativity and positive CCR7 selection, thereby excluding terminally differentiated effector memory CD45RA+ cells. The source material was naive CD8+ T cells sorted from blood. Receptor source: a young man in good health.

The chain carries TRBV4-1 and TRBJ2-7, with D tentatively TRBD2 (6 bases). The V gene's germline CDR1 is MGHRA and CDR2 YSYEKL. V shed 1 base and J shed 7 bases, with 26 bases lying between them. The CDR3 covers 18 residues. In DNA form, the CDR3 reads TGCGCCAGCAGCCAAGTATATGGGGACGGGAGCCGCCCCGATGAGCAGTACTTC. This gives the protein CASSQVYGDGSRPDEQYF.

Of note for this clone: The junction departs from germline at one end; a sequencing error may be responsible. The CDR3 here is CASRPGGTEAFF. The CDR3 DNA reads as TGTGCTAGCAGACCGGGAGGCACTGAAGCTTTCTTT. The genes are TRBV7-7 and TRBJ1-1; D not resolved. Germline V CDR1 and CDR2: SSHAT, FNYEAQ (reference sequence). The CDR3 runs 12 residues.

The gene calls are TRBV29-1 and TRBJ2-3; D is unresolved. Trimming left V 4 bases short and J 7 bases short, with 12 bases between. Germline-derived CDR1 and CDR2 are SQVTM and ANQGSEA. This CDR3 spans 12 amino acids. CDR3 in amino acids: CSVVTDPNTQYF. CDR3 bases: TGCAGCGTTGTTACGGACCCGAATACGCAGTATTTT.

The rearrangement joins TRBV11-3 to TRBJ2-2, with a weak D call TRBD1 (6 bases). The CDR3 has 18 amino acids. V lost 1 base and J 1 base, leaving 16 bases between the germline ends. The germline CDR1 and CDR2 sequences are SGHNT and YENEEA. CDR3 nucleotides: TGTGCCAGCAGCTTAGGGGGCCCGGGACACCTGAACACCGGGGAGCTGTTTTTT. This sequence encodes CASSLGGPGHLNTGELFF.

The table lists this clone with a count of one. This chain's CDR3 is CASSQTGGEETQYF. CDR3 DNA sequence: TGCGCCAGCAGCCAGACAGGGGGCGAGGAGACCCAGTACTTC. The chain carries TRBV4-1 and TRBJ2-5; TRBD1 aligns across 10 bases. This CDR3 has 14 residues. In germline, CDR1 is MGHRA, CDR2 YSYEKL. V shed 3 bases and J 5 bases; nucleotides not matched to a gene: 3.

The chain carries TRBV4-1 and TRBJ2-2; TRBD2 aligns across 8 bases. This CDR3 spans 17 amino acids. From germline, CDR1 is MGHRA and CDR2 YSYEKL. V trimming: 4 bases; J trimming: 6 bases; junction bases outside the gene matches: 13. CDR3 region: CASSPTGSSGVSGELFF. Written as DNA, the CDR3 is TGCGCCAGCAGCCCCACAGGGAGTAGCGGGGTTTCCGGGGAGCTGTTTTTT.

This clone was recorded once. This chain connects TRBV9 to TRBJ1-2, with 12 nucleotides matching TRBD1. V was pared by 4 bases and J by 6 bases, with 7 bases of the junction left unmatched. The CDR3 spans 15 residues. CDR1 is SGDLS and CDR2 is YYNGEE in the germline V gene. This CDR3 is CASSPRDRGQDGYTF. In DNA, the CDR3 is TGTGCCAGCAGCCCTAGGGACAGGGGGCAGGATGGCTACACCTTC. The whole variable domain, remainder taken from reference TRBV9 and TRBJ1-2, is DSGVTQTPKHLITATGQRVTLRCSPRSGDLSVYWYQQSLDQGLQFLIQYYNGEERAKGNILERFSAQQFPDLHSELNLSSLELGDSALYFCASSPRDRGQDGYTFGSGTRLTVV.

This chain joins TRBV27 and TRBJ2-7, with D possibly TRBD2 on 7 matching bases. V was pared by 5 bases and J by 6 bases, with 17 bases between. Germline CDR1 is MNHEY and CDR2 is SMNVEV (reference sequence). This CDR3 region has 14 residues. This CDR3 reads CASSPRGGLVEQYF. The CDR3 DNA follows: TGTGCCAGCAGTCCCAGGGGAGGACTAGTCGAGCAGTACTTC.

With regard to this clone: The sample holds other DNA sequences that translate to the same CDR3. The chain links TRBV5-6 to TRBJ2-1, with D tentatively TRBD2 (6 bases). The CDR3 spans 12 residues. Trimming cost V 1 base and J 9 bases, with 8 bases left between them. The germline V gene encodes CDR1 SGHDT and CDR2 YYEEEE. Written as DNA, the CDR3 is TGTGCCAGCAGCTTGTCCGGGGGTGAGCAGTTCTTC. This codes for CASSLSGGEQFF.

The chain is built from TRBV7-9 and TRBJ2-1, with TRBD1 matching 7 bases. Unmatched junction bases numbered 7, after V lost 5 bases and J lost 3 bases. The CDR3 totals 15 residues. Germline V lookup: CDR1 SEHNR, CDR2 FQNEAQ (reference sequence). The CDR3 DNA sequence: TGTGCCAGCAGCATAGGGACAGATAGCTACAATGAGCAGTTCTTC. It translates to CASSIGTDSYNEQFF.

The rearrangement links TRBV27 to TRBJ2-7, with unresolved D. There are 13 residues in the CDR3. Germline V CDR1 and CDR2: MNHEY, SMNVEV (reference sequence). Trimming stripped 0 bases from V and 3 bases from J, with 6 bases between. In nucleotides, the CDR3 is TGTGCCAGCAGTTTATCAATATACTACGAGCAGTACTTC. Amino acid sequence: CASSLSIYYEQYF.

With regard to this clone: This sample includes further DNA sequences coding for the same CDR3. The rearrangement links TRBV9 to TRBJ2-3; D is unclear. The V and J ends lost 4 bases and 2 bases respectively, with 8 bases between them. This CDR3 has 13 amino acids. Germline V gives CDR1 SGDLS, CDR2 YYNGEE. The CDR3 DNA is TGTGCCAGCAGCCCTCAGAACACAGATACGCAGTATTTT. Translated: CASSPQNTDTQYF.

J is TRBJ2-2 and V is TRBV5-4; D unclear. The germline V gene has CDR1 SGHNT and CDR2 YYREEE (reference sequence). This CDR3 has 14 residues. Deletions cut 6 bases from V and 2 bases from J, with 11 bases between. As DNA, the CDR3 is TGTGCCAGCACCCTCCGGGCCAACACCGGGGAGCTGTTTTTT. Amino acids: CASTLRANTGELFF.

The chain is built from TRBV11-2 and TRBJ2-7, with 11 bases fitting TRBD2. V gave up 4 bases and J gave up 3 bases; unmatched junction bases: 14. The CDR3 spans 18 residues. CDR1 and CDR2 from the germline V gene are SGHAT and FQNNGV. The CDR3 spells CASSSRTPLAGGLYEQYF. In nucleotides, the CDR3 is TGTGCCAGCAGCTCCCGAACTCCCCTAGCGGGGGGACTCTACGAGCAGTACTTC.

This clone came up once. The rearrangement joins TRBV11-2 to TRBJ1-1; D is undetermined. The CDR3 consists of 15 residues. V dropped 8 bases and J dropped 0 bases, with 16 bases sitting between them. Germline CDR1 reads SGHAT; CDR2 reads FQNNGV. The CDR3 DNA reads TGTGCCAGCTCTCTTTTTAAGGGCCTGAACACTGAAGCTTTCTTT. Protein: CASSLFKGLNTEAFF.